The present TCR beta chain was sequenced within a study of T-cell memory formation after mild COVID-19. Study-wide points: SARS-CoV-2 specificity of second-wave clones peaking day 37 was unconfirmed.

This clonotype showed up just once. Its antigen is currently unknown. TCRdb itself ran the 5' RACE reads through MiXCR, one entry per CDR3 protein. The data show 350,000 to 400,000 distinct CDR3 sequences, about 15% seen once. The specimen sequenced was PBMCs or a T cell subset sorted from them (not recorded which). The source of this sequence is a young man who had mild COVID-19 (a few samples of this study predate the infection). Cell type and time point are not known.

The CDR3 reads CASSLNGVVLSTEAFF. CDR3 in DNA: TGCGCCAGCAGCCTAAATGGGGTAGTGCTTTCCACTGAAGCTTTCTTT. V usage is TRBV5-1 and J usage is TRBJ1-1; D gene ambiguous. Germline V gene lookup returns CDR1 SGHRS and CDR2 YFSETQ. The length of the CDR3 is 16 residues. Trimming stripped 4 bases from V and 4 bases from J, with 20 bases between.